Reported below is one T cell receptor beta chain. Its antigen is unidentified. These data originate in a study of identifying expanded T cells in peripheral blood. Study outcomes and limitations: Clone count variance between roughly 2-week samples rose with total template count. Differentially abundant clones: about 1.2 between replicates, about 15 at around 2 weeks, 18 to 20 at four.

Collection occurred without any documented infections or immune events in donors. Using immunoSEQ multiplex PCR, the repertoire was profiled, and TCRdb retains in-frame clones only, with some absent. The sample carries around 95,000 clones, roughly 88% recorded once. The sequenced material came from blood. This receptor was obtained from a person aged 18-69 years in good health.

The CDR3 region has the DNA TGCGCCAGCAGCTCAGGGGGGACTAGCGGGGGCGCAGATACGCAGTATTTT. Translating gives CASSSGGTSGGADTQYF. The rearrangement links TRBV5-1 to TRBJ2-3; 14 positions agree with TRBD2. Germline V CDR1 and CDR2: SGHRS, YFSETQ. V trimming: 3 bases; J trimming: 4 bases; junction bases outside the gene matches: 7. The CDR3 consists of 17 residues.